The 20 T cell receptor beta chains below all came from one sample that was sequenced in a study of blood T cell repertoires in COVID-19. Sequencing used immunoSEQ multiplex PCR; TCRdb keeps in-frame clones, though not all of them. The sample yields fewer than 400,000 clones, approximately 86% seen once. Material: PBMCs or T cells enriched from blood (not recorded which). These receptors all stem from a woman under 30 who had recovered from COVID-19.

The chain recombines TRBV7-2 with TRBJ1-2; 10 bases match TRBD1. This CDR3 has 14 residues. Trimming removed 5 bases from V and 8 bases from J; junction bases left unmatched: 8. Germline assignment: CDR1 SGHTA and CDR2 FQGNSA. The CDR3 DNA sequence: TGTGCCAGCAGCATATCGACAGGGGGCTTAGGCTACACCTTC. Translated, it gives CASSISTGGLGYTF.

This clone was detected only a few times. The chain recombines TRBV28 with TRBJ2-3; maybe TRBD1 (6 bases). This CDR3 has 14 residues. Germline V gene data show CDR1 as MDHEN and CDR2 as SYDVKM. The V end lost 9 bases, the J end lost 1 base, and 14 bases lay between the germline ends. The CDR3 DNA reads TGTGCCAGTACGACAGGCCTCGGCACAGATACGCAGTATTTT. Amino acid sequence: CASTTGLGTDTQYF.

The CDR3 DNA sequence: TGTGCCAGCAGCTTAGATTTAATGATCTCAGGGGGCTACACCTTC. Amino acid sequence: CASSLDLMISGGYTF. The gene calls are TRBV7-8 and TRBJ1-2; possible D gene TRBD1, 5 bases. Trimming removed 1 base from V and 8 bases from J, with 17 bases in between. Germline CDR1 reads SGHVS; CDR2 reads FQNEAQ. This CDR3 spans 15 amino acids. Together with reference TRBV7-8 and TRBJ1-2, the CDR3 gives the full variable domain: GAGVSQSPRYKVAKRGQDVALRCDPISGHVSLFWYQQALGQGPEFLTYFQNEAQLDKSGLPSDRFFAERPEGSVSTLKIQRTQQEDSAVYLCASSLDLMISGGYTFGSGTRLTVV.

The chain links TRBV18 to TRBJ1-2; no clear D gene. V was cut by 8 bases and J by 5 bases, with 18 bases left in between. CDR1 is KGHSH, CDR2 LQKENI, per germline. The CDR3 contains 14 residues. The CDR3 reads CASTWQAREYGYTF. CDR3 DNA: TGTGCCAGCACCTGGCAGGCCAGAGAATATGGCTACACCTTC.

CDR3 coding DNA: TGTGCCAGCCGCCTTAGAAGGGGTTCTGAAGCTTTCTTT. Translating gives CASRLRRGSEAFF. The chain uses TRBV2 and TRBJ1-1; tentatively, D is TRBD1 (5 bases). The CDR3 runs 13 residues. Trimming took off 8 bases at V and 6 bases at J, with 16 bases between the two ends. CDR1 is SNHLY and CDR2 is FYNNEI in the germline V gene.

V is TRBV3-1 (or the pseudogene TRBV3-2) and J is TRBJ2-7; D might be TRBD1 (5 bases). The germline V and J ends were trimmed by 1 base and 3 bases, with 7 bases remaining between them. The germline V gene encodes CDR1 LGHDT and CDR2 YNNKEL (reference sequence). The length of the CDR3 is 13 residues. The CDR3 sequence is CASSQGQYYEQYF. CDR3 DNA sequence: TGTGCCAGCAGCCAAGGACAGTACTACGAGCAGTACTTC.

CDR3 sequence: CSAPREVEQFF. Written as DNA, the CDR3 is TGCAGTGCCCCTCGGGAGGTTGAGCAGTTCTTC. The chain combines TRBV20-1 with TRBJ2-1, with 7 bases matching TRBD2. The CDR3 covers 11 residues. V shed 6 bases and J 9 bases; nucleotides not matched to a gene: 5. In germline, CDR1 is DFQATT, CDR2 SNEGSKA (reference sequence).

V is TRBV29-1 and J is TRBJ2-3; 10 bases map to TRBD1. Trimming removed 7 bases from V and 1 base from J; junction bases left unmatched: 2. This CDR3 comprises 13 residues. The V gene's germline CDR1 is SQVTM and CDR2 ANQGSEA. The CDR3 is CSAGQGGTDTQYF. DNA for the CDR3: TGCAGCGCCGGACAGGGGGGCACAGATACGCAGTATTTT.

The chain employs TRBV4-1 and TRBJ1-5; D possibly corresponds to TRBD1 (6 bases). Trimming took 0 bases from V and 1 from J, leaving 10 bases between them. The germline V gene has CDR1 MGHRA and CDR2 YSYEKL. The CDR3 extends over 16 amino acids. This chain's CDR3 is CASSQEGAGSNQPQHF. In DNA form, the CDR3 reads TGCGCCAGCAGCCAAGAGGGGGCAGGAAGCAATCAGCCCCAGCATTTT.

The CDR3 protein is CASSLVRGRGETQYF. As DNA, the CDR3 is TGTGCCAGCAGCTTAGTACGGGGGAGAGGTGAGACCCAGTACTTC. This chain connects TRBV7-6 to TRBJ2-5, with a weak D call TRBD2 (6 bases). V lost 1 base, J lost 5 bases, and 14 bases lay in between. CDR1 is SGHVS, CDR2 FNYEAQ, per germline. CDR3 length: 15 residues.

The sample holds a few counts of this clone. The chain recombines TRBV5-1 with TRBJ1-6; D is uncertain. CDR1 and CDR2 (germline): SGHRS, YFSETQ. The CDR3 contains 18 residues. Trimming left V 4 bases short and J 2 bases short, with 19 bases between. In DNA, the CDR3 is TGCGCCAGCAGCCTTAAAAGAGGTTCGAGTACCTATAATTCACCCCTCCACTTT. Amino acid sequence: CASSLKRGSSTYNSPLHF.

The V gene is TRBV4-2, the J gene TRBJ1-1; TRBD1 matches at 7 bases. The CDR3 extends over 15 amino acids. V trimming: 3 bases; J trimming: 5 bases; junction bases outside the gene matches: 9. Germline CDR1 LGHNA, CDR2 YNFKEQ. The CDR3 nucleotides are TGTGCCAGCAGCCACGGCACAGGGGAACCGACTGAAGCTTTCTTT. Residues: CASSHGTGEPTEAFF.

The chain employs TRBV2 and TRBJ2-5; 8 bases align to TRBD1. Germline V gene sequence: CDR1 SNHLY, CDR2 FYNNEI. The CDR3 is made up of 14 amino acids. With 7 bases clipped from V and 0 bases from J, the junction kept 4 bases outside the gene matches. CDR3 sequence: CASTEDRDQETQYF. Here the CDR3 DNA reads TGTGCCAGCACTGAGGACAGGGACCAAGAGACCCAGTACTTC.

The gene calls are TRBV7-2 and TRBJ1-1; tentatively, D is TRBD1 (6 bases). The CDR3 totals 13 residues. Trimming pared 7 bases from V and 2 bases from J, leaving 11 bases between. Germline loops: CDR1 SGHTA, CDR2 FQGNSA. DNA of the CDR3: TGTGCCAGCAAACCGGGACACAACACTGAAGCTTTCTTT. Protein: CASKPGHNTEAFF.

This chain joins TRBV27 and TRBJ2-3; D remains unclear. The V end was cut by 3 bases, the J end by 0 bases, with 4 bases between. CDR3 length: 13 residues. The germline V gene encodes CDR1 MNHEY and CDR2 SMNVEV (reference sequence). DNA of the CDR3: TGTGCCAGCAGTTTGACTAGCACAGATACGCAGTATTTT. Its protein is CASSLTSTDTQYF.

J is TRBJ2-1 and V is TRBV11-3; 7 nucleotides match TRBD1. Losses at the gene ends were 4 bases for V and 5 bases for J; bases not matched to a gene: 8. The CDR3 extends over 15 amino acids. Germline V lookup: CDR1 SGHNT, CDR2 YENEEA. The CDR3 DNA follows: TGTGCCAGCAGCTCAGCAGGGACAGAAGACAATGAGCAGTTCTTC. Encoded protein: CASSSAGTEDNEQFF.

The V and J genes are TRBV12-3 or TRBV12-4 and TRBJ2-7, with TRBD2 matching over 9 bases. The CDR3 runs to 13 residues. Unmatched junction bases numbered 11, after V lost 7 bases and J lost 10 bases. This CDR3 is CASTLGTSSPQYF. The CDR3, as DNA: TGTGCCAGCACCCTAGGGACTAGCTCGCCCCAGTACTTC.

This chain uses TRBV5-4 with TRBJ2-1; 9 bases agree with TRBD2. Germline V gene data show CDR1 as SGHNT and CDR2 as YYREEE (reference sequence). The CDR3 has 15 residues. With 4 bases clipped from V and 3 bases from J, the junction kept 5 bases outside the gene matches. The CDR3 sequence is CASSTGTSNYNEQFF. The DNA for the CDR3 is TGTGCCAGCAGCACCGGGACTAGCAACTACAATGAGCAGTTCTTC.

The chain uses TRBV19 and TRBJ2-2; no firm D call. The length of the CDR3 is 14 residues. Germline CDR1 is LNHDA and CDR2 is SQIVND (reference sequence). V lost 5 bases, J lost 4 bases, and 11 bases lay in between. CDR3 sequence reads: CASSYSHPTGELFF. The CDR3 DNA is TGTGCCAGTAGTTACAGCCACCCCACCGGGGAGCTGTTTTTT. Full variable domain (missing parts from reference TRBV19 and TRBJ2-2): DGGITQSPKYLFRKEGQNVTLSCEQNLNHDAMYWYRQDPGQGLRLIYYSQIVNDFQKGDIAEGYSVSREKKESFPLTVTSAQKNPTAFYLCASSYSHPTGELFFGEGSRLTVL.

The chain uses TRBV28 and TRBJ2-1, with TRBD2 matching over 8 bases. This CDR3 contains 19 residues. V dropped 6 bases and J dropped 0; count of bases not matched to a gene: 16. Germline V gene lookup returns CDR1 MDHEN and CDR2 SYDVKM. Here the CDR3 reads CASSPTLRIAGRSYNEQFF. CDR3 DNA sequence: TGTGCCAGCAGCCCCACCCTCCGAATAGCGGGGCGCTCCTACAATGAGCAGTTCTTC.